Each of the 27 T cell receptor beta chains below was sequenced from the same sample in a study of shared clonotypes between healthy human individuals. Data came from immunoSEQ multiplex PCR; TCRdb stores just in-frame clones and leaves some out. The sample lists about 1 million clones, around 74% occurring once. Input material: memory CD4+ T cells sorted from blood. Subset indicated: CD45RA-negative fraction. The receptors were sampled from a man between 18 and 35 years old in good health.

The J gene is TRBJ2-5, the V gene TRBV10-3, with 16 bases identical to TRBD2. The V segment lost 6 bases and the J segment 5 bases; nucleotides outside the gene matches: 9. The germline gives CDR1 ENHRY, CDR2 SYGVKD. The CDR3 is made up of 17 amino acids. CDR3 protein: CAIRSGLAGGWGETQYF. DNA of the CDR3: TGTGCCATCAGATCGGGACTAGCGGGAGGGTGGGGCGAGACCCAGTACTTC.

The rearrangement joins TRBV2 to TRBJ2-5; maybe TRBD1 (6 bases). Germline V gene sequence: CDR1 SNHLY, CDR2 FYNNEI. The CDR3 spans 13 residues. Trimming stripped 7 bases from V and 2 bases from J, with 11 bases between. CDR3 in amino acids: CASKTGFQETQYF. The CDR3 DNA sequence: TGTGCCAGCAAAACAGGGTTTCAAGAGACCCAGTACTTC. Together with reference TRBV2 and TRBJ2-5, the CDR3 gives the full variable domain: EPEVTQTPSHQVTQMGQEVILRCVPISNHLYFYWYRQILGQKVEFLVSFYNNEISEKSEIFDDQFSVERPDGSNFTLKIRSTKLEDSAMYFCASKTGFQETQYFGPGTRLLVL.

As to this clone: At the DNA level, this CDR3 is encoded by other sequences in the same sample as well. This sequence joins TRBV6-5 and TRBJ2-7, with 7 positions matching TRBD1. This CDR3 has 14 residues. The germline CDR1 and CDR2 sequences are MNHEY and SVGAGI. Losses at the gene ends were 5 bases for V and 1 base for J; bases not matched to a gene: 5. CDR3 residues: CASSPSTGSYEQYF. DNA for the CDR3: TGTGCCAGCAGTCCTTCGACAGGGTCCTACGAGCAGTACTTC.

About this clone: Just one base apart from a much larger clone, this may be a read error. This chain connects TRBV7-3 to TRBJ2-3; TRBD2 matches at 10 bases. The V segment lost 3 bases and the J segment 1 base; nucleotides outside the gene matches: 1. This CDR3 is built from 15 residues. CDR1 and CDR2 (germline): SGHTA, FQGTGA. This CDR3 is CASSLGTSGTDTQYF. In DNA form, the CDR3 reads TGTGCCAGCAGCTTGGGGACTAGCGGCACAGATACGCAGTATTTT.

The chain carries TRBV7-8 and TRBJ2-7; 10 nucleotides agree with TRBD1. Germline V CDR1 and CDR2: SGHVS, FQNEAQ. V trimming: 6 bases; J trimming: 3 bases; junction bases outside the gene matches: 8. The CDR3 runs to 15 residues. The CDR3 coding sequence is TGTGCCAGCAGTCTAACCGGGACAGGGGACTACGAGCAGTACTTC. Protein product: CASSLTGTGDYEQYF.

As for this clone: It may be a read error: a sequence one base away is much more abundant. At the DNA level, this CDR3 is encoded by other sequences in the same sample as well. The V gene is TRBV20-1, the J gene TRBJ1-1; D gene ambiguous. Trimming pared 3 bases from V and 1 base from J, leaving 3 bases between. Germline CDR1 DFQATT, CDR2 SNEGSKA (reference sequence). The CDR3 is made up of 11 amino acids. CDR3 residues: CSARGNTEAFF. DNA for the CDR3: TGCAGTGCTAGGGGGAACACTGAAGCTTTCTTT.

The CDR3 DNA reads as TGTGCCAGCAGCGGTAGCCCCCGGGAGACCCAGTACTTC. Translated: CASSGSPRETQYF. The rearrangement uses TRBV2 and TRBJ2-5; no clear D. Per the germline V gene, CDR1 is SNHLY and CDR2 is FYNNEI. The CDR3 runs 13 residues. Trimming removed 6 bases at V and 5 bases at J, with 13 bases between.

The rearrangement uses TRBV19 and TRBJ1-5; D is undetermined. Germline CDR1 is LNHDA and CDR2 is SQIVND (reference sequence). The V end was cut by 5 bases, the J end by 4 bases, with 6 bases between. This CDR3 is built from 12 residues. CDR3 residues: CASSLRNQPQHF. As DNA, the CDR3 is TGTGCCAGTAGTTTGAGAAATCAGCCCCAGCATTTT.

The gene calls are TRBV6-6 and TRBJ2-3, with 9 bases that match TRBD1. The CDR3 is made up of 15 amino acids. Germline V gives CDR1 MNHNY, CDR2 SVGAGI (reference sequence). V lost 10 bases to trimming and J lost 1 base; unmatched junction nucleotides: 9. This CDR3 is CATSDRGSGTDTQYF. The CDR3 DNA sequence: TGTGCCACCTCTGACAGGGGGTCGGGCACAGATACGCAGTATTTT.

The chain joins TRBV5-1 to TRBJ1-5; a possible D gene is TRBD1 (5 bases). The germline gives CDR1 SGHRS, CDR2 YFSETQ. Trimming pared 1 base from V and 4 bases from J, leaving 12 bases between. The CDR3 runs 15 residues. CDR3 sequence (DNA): TGCGCCAGCAGCTTGACAGGTGGGACGAATCAGCCCCAGCATTTT. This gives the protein CASSLTGGTNQPQHF.

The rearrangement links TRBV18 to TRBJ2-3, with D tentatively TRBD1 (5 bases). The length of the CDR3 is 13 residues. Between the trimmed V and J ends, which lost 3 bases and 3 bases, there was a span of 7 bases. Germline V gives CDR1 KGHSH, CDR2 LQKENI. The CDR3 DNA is TGTGCCAGCTCACCGACAGTGACAGATACGCAGTATTTT. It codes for CASSPTVTDTQYF.

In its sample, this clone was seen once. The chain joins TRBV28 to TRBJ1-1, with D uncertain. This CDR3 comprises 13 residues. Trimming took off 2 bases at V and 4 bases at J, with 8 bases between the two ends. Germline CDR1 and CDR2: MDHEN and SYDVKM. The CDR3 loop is CASSLRPATEAFF. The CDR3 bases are TGTGCCAGCAGTTTACGGCCGGCCACTGAAGCTTTCTTT.

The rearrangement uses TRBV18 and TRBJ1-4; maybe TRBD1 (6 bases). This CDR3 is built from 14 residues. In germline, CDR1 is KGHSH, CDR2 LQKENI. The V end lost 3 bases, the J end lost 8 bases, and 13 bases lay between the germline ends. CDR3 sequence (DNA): TGTGCCAGCTCACCGGTGGGGGCTATCGAAAAACTGTTTTTT. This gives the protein CASSPVGAIEKLFF.

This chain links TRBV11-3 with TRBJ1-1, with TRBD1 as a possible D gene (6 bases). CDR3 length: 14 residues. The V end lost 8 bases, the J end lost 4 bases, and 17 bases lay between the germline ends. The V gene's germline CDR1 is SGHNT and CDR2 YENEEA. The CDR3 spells CASVRGRWVTEAFF. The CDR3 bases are TGTGCCAGCGTCAGGGGAAGATGGGTCACTGAAGCTTTCTTT.

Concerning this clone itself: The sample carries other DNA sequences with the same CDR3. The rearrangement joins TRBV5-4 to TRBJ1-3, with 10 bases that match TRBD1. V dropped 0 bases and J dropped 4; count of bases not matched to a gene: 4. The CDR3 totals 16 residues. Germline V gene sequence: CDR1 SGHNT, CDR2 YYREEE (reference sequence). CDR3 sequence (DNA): TGTGCCAGCAGCTTGGGACAGGGGGCTACGGGAAACACCATATATTTT. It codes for CASSLGQGATGNTIYF.

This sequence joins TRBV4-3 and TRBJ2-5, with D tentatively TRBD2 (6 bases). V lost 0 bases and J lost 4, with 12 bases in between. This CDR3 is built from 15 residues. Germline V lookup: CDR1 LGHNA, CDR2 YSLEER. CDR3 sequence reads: CASSQEGRHGETQYF. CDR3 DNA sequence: TGCGCCAGCAGCCAAGAAGGGAGGCACGGAGAGACCCAGTACTTC.

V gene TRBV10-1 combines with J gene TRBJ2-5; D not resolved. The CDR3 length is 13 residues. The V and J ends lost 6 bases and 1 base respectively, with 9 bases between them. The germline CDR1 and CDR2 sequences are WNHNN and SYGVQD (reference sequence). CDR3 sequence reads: CASSVTLQETQYF. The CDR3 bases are TGCGCCAGCAGCGTAACTCTCCAAGAGACCCAGTACTTC.

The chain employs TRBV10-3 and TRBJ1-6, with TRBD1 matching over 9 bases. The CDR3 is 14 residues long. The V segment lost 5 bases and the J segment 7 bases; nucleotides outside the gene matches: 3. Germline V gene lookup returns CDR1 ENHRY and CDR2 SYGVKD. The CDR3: CAISWDRDNSPLHF. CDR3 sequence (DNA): TGTGCCATCAGTTGGGACAGGGACAATTCACCCCTCCACTTT.

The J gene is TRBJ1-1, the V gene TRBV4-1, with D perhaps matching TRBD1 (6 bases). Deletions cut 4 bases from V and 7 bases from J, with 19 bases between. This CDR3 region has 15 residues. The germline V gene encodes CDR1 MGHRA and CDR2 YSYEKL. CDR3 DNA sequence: TGCGCCAGCAGCCGAAACACAGGGTATGGGGTTGAAGCTTTCTTT. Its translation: CASSRNTGYGVEAFF.

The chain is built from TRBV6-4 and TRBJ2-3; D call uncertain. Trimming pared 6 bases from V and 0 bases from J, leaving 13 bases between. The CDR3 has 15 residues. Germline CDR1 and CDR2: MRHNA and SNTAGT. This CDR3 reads CASSPTSISTDTQYF. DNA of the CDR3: TGTGCCAGCAGCCCCACAAGCATCAGCACAGATACGCAGTATTTT.

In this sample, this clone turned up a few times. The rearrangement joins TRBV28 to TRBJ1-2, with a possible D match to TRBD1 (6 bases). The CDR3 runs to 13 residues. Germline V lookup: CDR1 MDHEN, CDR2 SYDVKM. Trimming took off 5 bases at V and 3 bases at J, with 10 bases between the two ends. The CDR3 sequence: CASSHREDYGYTF. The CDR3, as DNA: TGTGCCAGCAGTCACAGGGAGGACTATGGCTACACCTTC.

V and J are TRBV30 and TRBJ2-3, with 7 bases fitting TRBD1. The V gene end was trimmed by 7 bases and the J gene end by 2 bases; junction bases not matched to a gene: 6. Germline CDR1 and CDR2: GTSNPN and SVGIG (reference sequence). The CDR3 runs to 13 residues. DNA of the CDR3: TGTGCCTTAAGGACAGGCTTCACAGATACGCAGTATTTT. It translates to CALRTGFTDTQYF.

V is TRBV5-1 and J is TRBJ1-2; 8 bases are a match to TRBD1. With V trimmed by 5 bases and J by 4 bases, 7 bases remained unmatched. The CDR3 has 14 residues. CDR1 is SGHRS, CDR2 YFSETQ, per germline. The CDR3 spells CASSPGTGTYGYTF. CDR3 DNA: TGCGCCAGCAGTCCGGGGACAGGAACCTATGGCTACACCTTC.

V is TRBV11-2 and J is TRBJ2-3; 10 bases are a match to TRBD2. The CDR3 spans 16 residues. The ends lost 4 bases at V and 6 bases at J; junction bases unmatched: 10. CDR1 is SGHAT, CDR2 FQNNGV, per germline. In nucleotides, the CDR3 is TGTGCCAGCAGCTCGGTAGCGGGAGGCCCAGGGGATACGCAGTATTTT. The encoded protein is CASSSVAGGPGDTQYF.

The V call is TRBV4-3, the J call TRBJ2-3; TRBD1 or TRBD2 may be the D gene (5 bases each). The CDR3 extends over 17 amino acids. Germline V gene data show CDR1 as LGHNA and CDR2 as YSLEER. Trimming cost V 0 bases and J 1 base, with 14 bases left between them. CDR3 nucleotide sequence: TGCGCCAGCAGCCAAGACATAACGGGACGCCGCACAGATACGCAGTATTTT. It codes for CASSQDITGRRTDTQYF.

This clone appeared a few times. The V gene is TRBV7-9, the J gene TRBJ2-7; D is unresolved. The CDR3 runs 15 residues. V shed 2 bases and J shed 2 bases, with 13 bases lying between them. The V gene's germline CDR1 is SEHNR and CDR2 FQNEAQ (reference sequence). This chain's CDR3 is CASSLLSGQAYEQYF. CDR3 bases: TGTGCCAGCAGCTTACTTTCAGGTCAAGCCTACGAGCAGTACTTC.

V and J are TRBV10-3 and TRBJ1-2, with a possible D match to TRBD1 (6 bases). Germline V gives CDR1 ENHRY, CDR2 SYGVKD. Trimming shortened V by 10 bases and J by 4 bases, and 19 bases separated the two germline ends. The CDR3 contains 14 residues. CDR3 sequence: CASSETGTVYGYTF. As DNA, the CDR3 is TGTGCCAGTTCAGAGACAGGTACCGTCTATGGCTACACCTTC.